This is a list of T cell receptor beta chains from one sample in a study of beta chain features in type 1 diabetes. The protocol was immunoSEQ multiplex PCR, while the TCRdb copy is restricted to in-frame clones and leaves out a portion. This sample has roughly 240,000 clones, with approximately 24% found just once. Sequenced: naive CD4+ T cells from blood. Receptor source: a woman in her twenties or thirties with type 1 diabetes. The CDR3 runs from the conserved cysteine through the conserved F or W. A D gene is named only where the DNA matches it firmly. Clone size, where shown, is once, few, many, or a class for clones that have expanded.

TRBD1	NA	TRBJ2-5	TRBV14	CASEPLGQGGETQYF	TGTGCCAGCGAACCCCTCGGACAGGGTGGGGAGACCCAGTACTTC
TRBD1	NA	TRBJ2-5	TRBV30	CAWSVADRGETQYF	TGTGCCTGGAGTGTAGCGGACAGGGGAGAGACCCAGTACTTC
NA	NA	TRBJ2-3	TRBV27	CASSSHSRTERDF	TGTGCCAGCAGTTCCCATTCCCGGACAGAAAGGGATTTT
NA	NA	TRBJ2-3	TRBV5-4	CASSLAGISTDTQYF	TGTGCCAGCAGCTTGGCGGGGATTAGCACAGATACGCAGTATTTT
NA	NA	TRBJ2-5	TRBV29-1	CSATGPETQYF	TGCAGCGCTACAGGGCCCGAGACCCAGTACTTC
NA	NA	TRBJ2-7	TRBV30	CAWSILYEQYF	TGTGCCTGGAGTATCTTGTACGAGCAGTACTTC
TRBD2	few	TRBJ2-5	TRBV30	CAWTRGLAGGSLETQYF	TGTGCCTGGACTCGAGGACTAGCGGGAGGAAGTTTAGAGACCCAGTACTTC
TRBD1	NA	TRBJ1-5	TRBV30	CAWSLRGQFRNQPQHF	TGTGCCTGGAGTCTCAGGGGGCAATTTCGCAATCAGCCCCAGCATTTT
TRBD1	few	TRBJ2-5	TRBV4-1	CASSHYGQGETQYF	TGCGCCAGCAGCCATTACGGACAGGGAGAGACCCAGTACTTC
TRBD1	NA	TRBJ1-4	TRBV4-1	CASSAQGINEKLFF	TGCGCCAGCAGCGCACAGGGGATCAACGAAAAACTGTTTTTT
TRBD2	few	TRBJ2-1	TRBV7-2	CASSPASGNNEQFF	TGTGCCAGCAGCCCTGCTAGCGGGAACAATGAGCAGTTCTTC
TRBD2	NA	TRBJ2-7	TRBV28	CASSSLTSGGYEQYF	TGTGCCAGCAGCTCGTTAACTAGCGGGGGCTACGAGCAGTACTTC
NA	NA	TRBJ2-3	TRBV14	CASSHGDTQYF	TGTGCCAGCAGCCACGGAGATACGCAGTATTTT
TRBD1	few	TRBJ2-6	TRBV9	CASSGGQGGSGANVLTF	TGTGCCAGCAGCGGCGGACAGGGCGGCTCTGGGGCCAACGTCCTGACTTTC
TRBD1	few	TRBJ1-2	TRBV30	CAWSVKTGAVYGYTF	TGTGCCTGGAGTGTAAAGACAGGGGCGGTGTATGGCTACACCTTC
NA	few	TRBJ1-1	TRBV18	CASSHRVTEAFF	TGTGCCAGCTCACACAGGGTCACTGAAGCTTTCTTT
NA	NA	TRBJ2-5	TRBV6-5	CASSYEGETQYF	TGTGCCAGCAGTTATGAGGGAGAGACCCAGTACTTC
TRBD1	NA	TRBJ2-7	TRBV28	CASTSGGQGAGYEQYF	TGTGCCAGCACCTCAGGAGGTCAGGGGGCCGGCTACGAGCAGTACTTC
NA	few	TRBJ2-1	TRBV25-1	CASSVTGAPNEQFF	TGTGCCAGCAGTGTAACGGGAGCACCCAATGAGCAGTTCTTC
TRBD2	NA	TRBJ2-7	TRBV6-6	CASSRSGESSYEQYF	TGTGCCAGCAGCCGAAGCGGGGAGAGCTCCTACGAGCAGTACTTC
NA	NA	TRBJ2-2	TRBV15	CATSHHTTVLRSGELFF	TGTGCCACCAGCCACCACACGACAGTTCTGCGGTCGGGGGAGCTGTTTTTT
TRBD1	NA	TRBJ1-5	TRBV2	CASNPTGGVQPQHF	TGTGCCAGCAACCCGACAGGGGGAGTTCAGCCCCAGCATTTT
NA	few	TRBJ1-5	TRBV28	CASSRPGLGYQPQHF	TGTGCCAGCAGCCGTCCGGGGTTAGGATATCAGCCCCAGCATTTT
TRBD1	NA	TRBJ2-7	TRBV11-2	CASSTARTGVYEQYF	TGTGCCAGCAGCACAGCACGGACAGGCGTCTACGAGCAGTACTTC
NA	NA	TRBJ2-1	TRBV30	CAWSEPAGRSSYNEQFF	TGTGCCTGGAGCGAACCCGCGGGCAGGAGCTCCTACAATGAGCAGTTCTTC
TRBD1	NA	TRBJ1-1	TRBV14	CASSHPDRGNTEAFF	TGTGCCAGCAGCCATCCGGACAGGGGGAACACTGAAGCTTTCTTT
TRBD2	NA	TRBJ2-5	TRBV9	CASSVGTREETQYF	TGTGCCAGCAGCGTAGGGACTAGGGAGGAGACCCAGTACTTC
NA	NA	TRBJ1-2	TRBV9	CASTDRSGYGYTF	TGTGCCAGCACCGACAGGTCGGGATATGGCTACACCTTC
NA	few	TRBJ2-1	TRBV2	CASIEGGAKQFF	TGTGCCAGCATCGAAGGGGGGGCGAAGCAGTTCTTC
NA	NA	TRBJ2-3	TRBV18	CASSPPTADTQYF	TGTGCCAGCTCACCACCGACAGCAGATACGCAGTATTTT
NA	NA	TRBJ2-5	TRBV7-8	CASSPGLGEGQETQYF	TGTGCCAGCAGCCCGGGTTTAGGAGAAGGTCAAGAGACCCAGTACTTC
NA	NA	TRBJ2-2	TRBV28	CASSLTGVTGELFF	TGTGCCAGCAGTCTTACAGGAGTGACCGGGGAGCTGTTTTTT
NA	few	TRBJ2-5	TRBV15	CATSRDLGQQETQYF	TGTGCCACCAGCAGAGATCTGGGGCAGCAAGAGACCCAGTACTTC
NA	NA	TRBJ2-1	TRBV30	CAWSVQLPSFYNEQFF	TGTGCCTGGAGTGTACAGTTGCCCTCGTTCTACAATGAGCAGTTCTTC
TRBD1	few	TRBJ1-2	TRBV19	CASSILGTGVGYTF	TGTGCCAGTAGTATTCTCGGGACAGGGGTCGGCTACACCTTC
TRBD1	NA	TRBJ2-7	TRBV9	CASSKTGGEVNEQYF	TGTGCCAGCAGCAAAACAGGGGGCGAAGTTAACGAGCAGTACTTC